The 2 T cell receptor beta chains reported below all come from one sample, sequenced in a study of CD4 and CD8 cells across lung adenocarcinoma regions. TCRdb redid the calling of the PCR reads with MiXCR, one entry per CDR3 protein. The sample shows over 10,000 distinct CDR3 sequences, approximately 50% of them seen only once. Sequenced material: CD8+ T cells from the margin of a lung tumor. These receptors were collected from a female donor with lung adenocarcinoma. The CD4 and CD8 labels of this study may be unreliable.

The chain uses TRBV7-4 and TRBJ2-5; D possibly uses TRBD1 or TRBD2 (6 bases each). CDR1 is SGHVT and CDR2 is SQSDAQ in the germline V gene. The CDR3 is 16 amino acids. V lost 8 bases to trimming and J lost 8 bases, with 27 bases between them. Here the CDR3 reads CASGGHGGRGQNTQYF. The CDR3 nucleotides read TGTGCCAGCGGGGGGCACGGGGGCCGTGGCCAAAACACCCAGTACTTC. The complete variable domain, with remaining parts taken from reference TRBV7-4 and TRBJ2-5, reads GAGVSQSPRYKVAKRGRDVALRCDSISGHVTLYWYRQTLGQGSEVLTYSQSDAQRDKSGRPSGRFSAERPERSVSTLKIQRTEQGDSAVYLCASGGHGGRGQNTQYFGPGTRLLVL.

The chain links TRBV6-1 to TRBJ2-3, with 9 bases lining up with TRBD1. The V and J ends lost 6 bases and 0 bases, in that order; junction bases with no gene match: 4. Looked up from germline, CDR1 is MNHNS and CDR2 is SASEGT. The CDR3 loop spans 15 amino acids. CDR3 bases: TGTGCCAGCAGCGATGGACAGGGGAGCACAGATACGCAGTATTTT. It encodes CASSDGQGSTDTQYF.